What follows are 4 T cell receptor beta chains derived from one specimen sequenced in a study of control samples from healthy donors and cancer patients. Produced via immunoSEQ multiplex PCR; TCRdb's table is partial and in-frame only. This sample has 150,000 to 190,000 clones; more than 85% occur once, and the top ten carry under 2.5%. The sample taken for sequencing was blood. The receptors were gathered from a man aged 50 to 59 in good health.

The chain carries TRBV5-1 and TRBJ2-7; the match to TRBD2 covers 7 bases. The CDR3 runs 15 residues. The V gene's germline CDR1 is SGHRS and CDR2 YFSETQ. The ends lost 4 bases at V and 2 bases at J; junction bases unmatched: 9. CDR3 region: CASSLDSGPAYEQYF. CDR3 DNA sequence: TGCGCCAGCAGCCTAGATAGCGGGCCCGCCTACGAGCAGTACTTC.

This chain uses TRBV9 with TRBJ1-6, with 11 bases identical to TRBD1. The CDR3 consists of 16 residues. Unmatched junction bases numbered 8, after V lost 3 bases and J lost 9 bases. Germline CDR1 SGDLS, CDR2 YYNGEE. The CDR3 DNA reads TGTGCCAGCAGCGCCTCCCCCGGGACAGGGGGTTCACCCCTCCACTTT. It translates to CASSASPGTGGSPLHF.

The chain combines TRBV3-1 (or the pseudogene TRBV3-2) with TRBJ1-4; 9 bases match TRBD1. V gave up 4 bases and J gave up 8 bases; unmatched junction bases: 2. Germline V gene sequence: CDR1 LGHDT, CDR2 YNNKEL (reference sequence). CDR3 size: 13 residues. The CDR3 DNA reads TGTGCCAGCAGCCGGACAGGGGTGGAAAAACTGTTTTTT. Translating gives CASSRTGVEKLFF.

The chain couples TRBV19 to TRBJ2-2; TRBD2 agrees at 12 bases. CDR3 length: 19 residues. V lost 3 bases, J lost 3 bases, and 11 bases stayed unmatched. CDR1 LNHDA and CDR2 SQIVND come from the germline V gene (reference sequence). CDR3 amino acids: CASSMSAVLAGGDTGELFF. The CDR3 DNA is TGTGCCAGTAGTATGTCAGCGGTGCTAGCGGGAGGGGACACCGGGGAGCTGTTTTTT.